The 4 T cell receptor beta chains below were found in one sample sequenced in a study of T cell responses to AZD1222 COVID-19 vaccine. Repertoires were generated with immunoSEQ multiplex PCR, while TCRdb's copy carries only in-frame clones and drops some. The sample has roughly 100,000 clones, nearly 90% seen once; the top ten hold around 2.3%. The source was peripheral blood, collected 28 days after the second AZD1222 dose. The source of these receptors is an adult who received the AZD1222 COVID-19 vaccine.

In regard to this clone: The sample holds other DNA sequences that translate to the same CDR3. The chain couples TRBV28 to TRBJ2-5; D ambiguous. The V and J ends lost 3 bases and 1 base respectively, with 9 bases between them. The CDR3 is made up of 14 amino acids. The germline V gene has CDR1 MDHEN and CDR2 SYDVKM. DNA of the CDR3: TGTGCCAGCAGTTTTCGGGTGGGCCAAGAGACCCAGTACTTC. Translating gives CASSFRVGQETQYF.

This clone was detected once. This chain joins TRBV5-6 and TRBJ2-1; D ambiguous. This CDR3 has 13 residues. V lost 4 bases to trimming and J lost 10 bases, with 15 bases between them. Per the germline V gene, CDR1 is SGHDT and CDR2 is YYEEEE. CDR3 sequence reads: CASSPVRVWEQFF. CDR3 DNA sequence: TGTGCCAGCAGCCCCGTTCGGGTGTGGGAGCAGTTCTTC.

This chain uses TRBV5-1 with TRBJ1-1; 7 positions match TRBD1. The V gene's germline CDR1 is SGHRS and CDR2 YFSETQ. J was trimmed by 0 bases and V by 4 bases; bases with no gene match: 6. The CDR3 covers 15 residues. CDR3 sequence reads: CASSPSTGLNTEAFF. The DNA for the CDR3 is TGCGCCAGCAGCCCCTCGACAGGGCTGAACACTGAAGCTTTCTTT.

This rearrangement joins TRBV29-1 to TRBJ1-2; D unclear. V was trimmed by 2 bases and J by 2 bases, leaving 12 bases between them. Looked up from germline, CDR1 is SQVTM and CDR2 is ANQGSEA. The CDR3 covers 14 residues. CDR3 in DNA: TGCAGCGTTGAACGAGATGGAGGCAACTATGGCTACACCTTC. Its protein product is CSVERDGGNYGYTF.